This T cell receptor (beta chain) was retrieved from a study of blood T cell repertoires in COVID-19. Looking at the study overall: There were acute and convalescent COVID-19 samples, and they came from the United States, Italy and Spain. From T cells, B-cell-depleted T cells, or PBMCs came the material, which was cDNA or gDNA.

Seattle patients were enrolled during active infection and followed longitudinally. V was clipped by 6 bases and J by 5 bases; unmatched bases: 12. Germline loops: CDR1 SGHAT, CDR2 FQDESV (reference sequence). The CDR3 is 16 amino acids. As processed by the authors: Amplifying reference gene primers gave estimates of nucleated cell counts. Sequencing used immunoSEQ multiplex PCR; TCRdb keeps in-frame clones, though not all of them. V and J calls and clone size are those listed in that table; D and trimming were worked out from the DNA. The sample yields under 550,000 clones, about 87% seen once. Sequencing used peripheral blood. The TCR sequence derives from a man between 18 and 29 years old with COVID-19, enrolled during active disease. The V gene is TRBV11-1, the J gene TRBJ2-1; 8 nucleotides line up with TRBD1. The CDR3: CASRHPGGDPHNEQFF. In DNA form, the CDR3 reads TGTGCCAGCAGGCACCCAGGGGGCGACCCCCACAATGAGCAGTTCTTC. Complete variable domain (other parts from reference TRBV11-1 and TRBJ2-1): EAEVAQSPRYKITEKSQAVAFWCDPISGHATLYWYRQILGQGPELLVQFQDESVVDDSQLPKDRFSAERLKGVDSTLKIQPAELGDSAMYLCASRHPGGDPHNEQFFGPGTRLTVL.